These 27 T cell receptor beta chains came from one sample sequenced in a study of T cell repertoires in cytomegalovirus infection. TCRdb reprocessed the reads with MiXCR, giving one entry per CDR3 protein. The table shows approximately 700,000 distinct CDR3 sequences, with about a third occurring only once. The sequencing input was PBMCs. These receptors were obtained from a human donor in good health (CMV status not recorded). Some clones in this sample may be carry-over from other donors' samples.

V is TRBV3-1 and J is TRBJ1-2; D is possibly TRBD1 (5 bases). The CDR3 covers 16 residues. CDR1 is LGHDT, CDR2 YNNKEL, per germline (reference sequence). V was pared by 0 bases and J by 3 bases, with 14 bases between. This chain's CDR3 is CASSQEGRRVDYGYTF. In DNA form, the CDR3 reads TGTGCCAGCAGCCAAGAAGGACGCAGGGTAGACTATGGCTACACCTTC.

On this clonotype itself: Lacking the conserved final phenylalanine or tryptophan, this CDR3 likely reflects a read error. The DNA is left out, because the CDR3 cannot be placed on it with certainty; the CDR3 is given as TCRdb lists it. V gene TRBV6-5 combines with J gene TRBJ1-2. A total of 16 residues make up the CDR3, ends included. The germline CDR1 and CDR2 sequences are MNHEY and SVGAGI. The CDR3 region is CASSYYSQGANYGYTL.

This clonotype was counted only a few times. The rearrangement uses TRBV4-1 and TRBJ2-3; unclear D gene. V shed 5 bases and J shed 3 bases, with 24 bases lying between them. The germline CDR1 and CDR2 sequences are MGHRA and YSYEKL. The CDR3 spans 18 residues. The CDR3 nucleotides are TGCGCCAGCAGCGGAATGGCACCTTCAGTGGGTCGTACAGATACGCAGTATTTT. Its translation is CASSGMAPSVGRTDTQYF.

This clonotype appeared a few times. This rearrangement joins TRBV7-8 to TRBJ1-5; no reliable D call. Germline values: CDR1 SGHVS, CDR2 FQNEAQ. Trimming removed 5 bases at V and 5 bases at J, with 16 bases between. CDR3 length: 15 amino acids. The CDR3, as DNA: TGTGCCAGCAGCCAGCATACCGGAGCCGATCAGCCCCAGCATTTT. Amino acids: CASSQHTGADQPQHF.

This chain links TRBV7-9 with TRBJ2-7, with 8 bases that match TRBD2. The V segment lost 7 bases and the J segment 2 bases; nucleotides outside the gene matches: 7. The CDR3 loop spans 14 amino acids. The germline CDR1 and CDR2 sequences are SEHNR and FQNEAQ (reference sequence). The CDR3 DNA reads TGTGCCAGCATGAATACTAGCGGAACCTACGAGCAGTACTTC. This encodes CASMNTSGTYEQYF. Combining the CDR3 with reference TRBV7-9 and TRBJ2-7 gives the whole variable domain DTGVSQNPRHKITKRGQNVTFRCDPISEHNRLYWYRQTLGQGPEFLTYFQNEAQLEKSRLLSDRFSAERPKGSFSTLEIQRTEQGDSAMYLCASMNTSGTYEQYFGPGTRLTVT.

Notes on this clonotype: Germline is not matched at one junction end, which may reflect a read error. The V call is TRBV28, the J call TRBJ2-7; tentative D call: TRBD2 (5 bases). The CDR3 runs to 16 residues. Germline V gives CDR1 MDHEN, CDR2 SYDVKM. The CDR3 sequence is CASTRAGQVLSYVQYF. The CDR3 DNA follows: TGTGCCAGCACCCGGGCGGGTCAGGTCCTCTCCTACGTGCAGTACTTC.

A word on this clonotype: Given the absence of the conserved phenylalanine or tryptophan at the CDR3 end, a read error is likely. This rearrangement joins TRBV27 to TRBJ2-7, with TRBD1 as a possible D gene (5 bases). The CDR3 has 17 amino acids. Trimming removed 6 bases at V and 3 bases at J, with 24 bases between. Per the germline V gene, CDR1 is MNHEY and CDR2 is SMNVEV (reference sequence). The CDR3 coding sequence is TGTGCCAGCAGCTTAAGGGGTAATCGACTTAAGTACTACGAGCAGTACTTG. It specifies CASSLRGNRLKYYEQYL.

This clonotype was counted only a few times. This chain uses TRBV7-2 with TRBJ2-5, with D tentatively TRBD2 (6 bases). Trimming shortened V by 1 base and J by 4 bases, and 19 bases separated the two germline ends. Germline V gives CDR1 SGHTA, CDR2 FQGNSA. The length of the CDR3 is 17 residues. The CDR3 region is CASSLGGRGGSTETQYF. The CDR3 DNA follows: TGTGCCAGCAGCTTAGGGGGTAGAGGAGGGAGCACAGAGACCCAGTACTTC.

The sample holds a few counts of this clonotype. V gene TRBV6-5 combines with J gene TRBJ1-6; D is possibly TRBD1 (6 bases). This CDR3 region has 16 residues. Germline-derived CDR1 and CDR2 are MNHEY and SVGAGI. V was shortened by 2 bases and J by 5 bases, with 13 bases between the two germline ends. In DNA form, the CDR3 reads TGTGCCAGCAGTTACAGCCGGACAGACGATAATTCACCCCTCCACTTT. Amino acids: CASSYSRTDDNSPLHF.

The gene calls are TRBV7-9 and TRBJ2-2, with D perhaps being TRBD1 or TRBD2 (5 bases each). This CDR3 spans 15 amino acids. V was pared by 5 bases and J by 2 bases, with 12 bases between. The V gene's germline CDR1 is SEHNR and CDR2 FQNEAQ (reference sequence). CDR3 sequence: CASSVGTGNTGELFF. The CDR3 DNA follows: TGTGCCAGCAGCGTCGGGACGGGAAACACCGGGGAGCTGTTTTTT.

V and J are TRBV15 and TRBJ1-3; TRBD1 is a possible D gene (6 bases). V dropped 4 bases and J dropped 4 bases, with 11 bases sitting between them. Germline loops: CDR1 LNHNV, CDR2 YYDKDF (reference sequence). There are 14 residues in the CDR3. The CDR3, as DNA: TGTGCCACCAGCACGACAGGATCGGGAAACACCATATATTTT. Translation gives CATSTTGSGNTIYF.

A note on this clonotype: A much bigger clone sits one base away, suggesting this may be a read error. V is TRBV7-6 and J is TRBJ2-1; D unresolved. The CDR3 runs to 15 residues. Germline-derived CDR1 and CDR2 are SGHVS and FNYEAQ. The CDR3 reads CDSSLDSRVAHEQFF. CDR3 DNA sequence: TGTGACAGCAGCTTAGATTCCAGAGTTGCCCATGAGCAGTTCTTC.

This clonotype has ten or more counts. The V gene is TRBV7-6, the J gene TRBJ1-4; D call uncertain. Germline V gene data show CDR1 as SGHVS and CDR2 as FNYEAQ. Trimming stripped 4 bases from V and 9 bases from J, with 24 bases between. CDR3 length: 17 residues. DNA of the CDR3: TGTGCCAGCAGCTCATCGACGAGGCAGGCCTCATATAAAAAACTGTTTTTT. This codes for CASSSSTRQASYKKLFF.

The rearrangement links TRBV20-1 to TRBJ1-3; unclear D gene. V lost 5 bases and J 0 bases, leaving 17 bases between the germline ends. The CDR3 has 16 residues. The germline V gene encodes CDR1 DFQATT and CDR2 SNEGSKA (reference sequence). CDR3 bases: TGCAGTGCTCTCACCCCGGGGTCCTTCTCTGGAAACACCATATATTTT. Residues: CSALTPGSFSGNTIYF.

This clonotype has just a few counts. This chain connects TRBV7-9 to TRBJ1-5, with D perhaps matching TRBD1 (6 bases). Germline V lookup: CDR1 SEHNR, CDR2 FQNEAQ (reference sequence). The V gene lost 5 bases and the J gene lost 2 bases, with 16 bases spanning the gap. There are 16 residues in the CDR3. The CDR3 loop reads CASSTEAWGRNQPQHF. In nucleotides, the CDR3 is TGTGCCAGCAGCACAGAGGCGTGGGGGCGCAATCAGCCCCAGCATTTT.

This clonotype was seen repeatedly, ten times or more. This rearrangement joins TRBV7-2 to TRBJ2-3; 10 positions match TRBD2. There are 16 residues in the CDR3. Germline assignment: CDR1 SGHTA and CDR2 FQGNSA. V dropped 2 bases and J dropped 2; count of bases not matched to a gene: 4. The CDR3 coding sequence is TGTGCCAGCAGCTTAAGAGCGGGAGGGCCCACAGATACGCAGTATTTT. It translates to CASSLRAGGPTDTQYF.

This clonotype has ten or more counts. The chain employs TRBV28 and TRBJ1-1; maybe TRBD1 (6 bases). Germline V gives CDR1 MDHEN, CDR2 SYDVKM. The CDR3 covers 15 residues. V was clipped by 5 bases and J by 3 bases, with 16 bases between them. CDR3 in amino acids: CASSITDRYYTEAFF. CDR3 bases: TGTGCCAGCAGTATTACGGACAGATATTACACTGAAGCTTTCTTT.

This clonotype occurred once. The V gene is TRBV20-1, the J gene TRBJ1-5; maybe TRBD1 (5 bases). V lost 3 bases to trimming and J lost 5 bases, with 14 bases between them. The CDR3 extends over 14 amino acids. Per germline, CDR1 DFQATT and CDR2 SNEGSKA (reference sequence). The CDR3 nucleotides are TGCAGTGCTAGCCGGGACTGGGGAGATCAGCCCCAGCATTTT. As protein: CSASRDWGDQPQHF.

Details on this clonotype: The junction shows a germline mismatch at one end, possibly a read error. This chain joins TRBV19 and TRBJ2-5; unclear D gene. This CDR3 has 16 amino acids. CDR1 is LNHDA and CDR2 is SQIVND in the germline V gene (reference sequence). CDR3 loop: CASSHLVGQDTGPHSF. Here the CDR3 DNA reads TGTGCCAGTAGTCACCTAGTCGGGCAAGATACGGGTCCCCATTCCTTC. Complete variable domain (other parts from reference TRBV19 and TRBJ2-5): DGGITQSPKYLFRKEGQNVTLSCEQNLNHDAMYWYRQDPGQGLRLIYYSQIVNDFQKGDIAEGYSVSREKKESFPLTVTSAQKNPTAFYLCASSHLVGQDTGPHSFGPGTRLLVL.

V gene TRBV24-1 combines with J gene TRBJ2-7; D remains unclear. The CDR3 totals 13 residues. Between the trimmed V and J ends, which lost 3 bases and 3 bases, there was a span of 8 bases. Germline values: CDR1 KGHDR, CDR2 SFDVKD. The CDR3: CATSDPDGYEQYF. Written as DNA, the CDR3 is TGTGCCACCAGTGATCCCGACGGCTACGAGCAGTACTTC.

This clonotype was observed a handful of times. The genes are TRBV28 and TRBJ1-1, with D possibly TRBD1 on 5 matching bases. Germline lookup yields CDR1 MDHEN and CDR2 SYDVKM. The CDR3 runs to 13 residues. Trimming took off 2 bases at V and 14 bases at J, with 18 bases between the two ends. The CDR3 sequence: CASSLRMGQGGFF. CDR3 DNA: TGTGCCAGCAGTTTAAGAATGGGTCAGGGTGGGTTCTTT.

There are a few counts of this clonotype. V usage is TRBV5-1 and J usage is TRBJ2-7, with a tentative D call TRBD1 (6 bases). Germline V gives CDR1 SGHRS, CDR2 YFSETQ. V was cut by 6 bases and J by 5 bases, with 15 bases left in between. The CDR3 totals 13 residues. The CDR3 loop reads CASKMSRGHEQYF. CDR3 sequence (DNA): TGCGCCAGCAAAATGAGCAGGGGCCACGAGCAGTACTTC.

This clonotype was seen at least ten times. The chain uses TRBV12-3 or TRBV12-4 and TRBJ2-1; no definite D call. V was shortened by 6 bases and J by 8 bases, with 8 bases between the two germline ends. The CDR3 runs to 11 residues. The CDR3 DNA is TGTGCCAGCAGCTTATCTTATGAGCAGTTCTTC. Translating gives CASSLSYEQFF.

This clonotype has only a few counts. The genes are TRBV5-4 and TRBJ2-1; TRBD2 aligns across 7 bases. CDR3 length: 15 amino acids. Unmatched junction bases numbered 4, after V lost 2 bases and J lost 2 bases. Per the germline V gene, CDR1 is SGHNT and CDR2 is YYREEE (reference sequence). The CDR3 reads CASSLAGSAYNEQFF. CDR3 coding DNA: TGTGCCAGCAGCTTAGCGGGGAGCGCCTACAATGAGCAGTTCTTC.

The gene calls are TRBV9 and TRBJ2-1; tentatively, D is TRBD1 or TRBD2 (5 bases each). Trimming removed 0 bases from V and 12 bases from J, with 13 bases in between. Germline CDR1 SGDLS, CDR2 YYNGEE. The CDR3 loop spans 13 amino acids. The CDR3 sequence is CASSVVGTPRQFF. The CDR3 bases are TGTGCCAGCAGCGTAGTCGGGACGCCGAGGCAGTTCTTC.

This clonotype was counted many times. The chain has TRBV19 and TRBJ2-2; 9 bases line up with TRBD2. The CDR3 extends over 17 amino acids. The V gene end was trimmed by 2 bases and the J gene end by 0 bases; junction bases not matched to a gene: 4. The germline CDR1 and CDR2 sequences are LNHDA and SQIVND (reference sequence). CDR3 protein: CASSISSGRSNTGELFF. The CDR3 DNA is TGTGCCAGTAGTATAAGTAGCGGGAGATCGAACACCGGGGAGCTGTTTTTT.

The chain joins TRBV28 to TRBJ1-5, with D perhaps TRBD1 (5 bases). This CDR3 is 16 amino acids long. Germline V gene lookup returns CDR1 MDHEN and CDR2 SYDVKM. V lost 6 bases, J lost 0 bases, and 15 bases lay in between. The CDR3 DNA follows: TGTGCCAGCAGCTCGAACAGGTTTCATAGCAATCAGCCCCAGCATTTT. This encodes CASSSNRFHSNQPQHF.